This T cell receptor (beta chain) stems from a study of control samples from healthy donors and cancer patients. Germline CDR1 reads SGHVS; CDR2 reads FQNEAQ. Trimming pared 1 base from V and 1 base from J, leaving 4 bases between. The CDR3 length is 13 residues. TCRdb's copy holds only in-frame clones and misses some; the assay was immunoSEQ multiplex PCR. The table has 150,000 or so clones, around nine tenths seen once. This chain links TRBV7-8 with TRBJ2-5; D gene uncertain. This clonotype originated in a man aged 18 to 30 in good health. Sequencing input: blood. CDR3 in amino acids: CASSLGGQETQYF. Here the CDR3 DNA reads TGTGCCAGCAGCTTAGGGGGCCAAGAGACCCAGTACTTC.